This TCR beta chain appears in the sequencing data of a study of vaccination effects on CD4 cells after COVID-19. The overall study: Each participant was administered two doses of either the BNT162b2 or the mRNA-1273 vaccine. The study, taken as a whole, reports: Most post-vaccine spike-reactive clones in convalescents were new, not infection-derived. Late post-vaccination, clones induced by infection and those induced by vaccine underwent marked clonal contraction.

The germline V gene has CDR1 SGHVS and CDR2 FQNEAQ. CDR3 length equals 16 residues. V was trimmed by 5 bases and J by 0 bases, leaving 13 bases between them. The assay was immunoSEQ multiplex PCR, and TCRdb's table has in-frame clones only and misses some. Of around 46,000 clones in the sample, under 80% are singletons; the top ten hold roughly 30%. With the ViraFEST assay, the study expanded antigen-specific CD4+ T cells using viral peptide pools, then sequenced them. Investigators separated out CD4+ T cells once about eleven days of culture had passed. Documented for the person is a PCR-confirmed SARS-CoV-2 infection occurring between March and December 2020. The authors exchanged half the medium for IL-2 medium on days 3 and 7. Regarding this clone: Antigen: not known.

Specimen: CD4+ T cells from PBMCs cultured with a peptide pool, collected before COVID-19 vaccination. The V call is TRBV7-8, the J call TRBJ1-4; D may be TRBD1 (5 bases). The TCR was taken from a human donor who had a prior SARS-CoV-2 infection. CDR3 amino acids: CASSRGWGATNEKLFF. DNA for the CDR3: TGTGCCAGCAGCCGGGGGTGGGGAGCAACTAATGAAAAACTGTTTTTT.